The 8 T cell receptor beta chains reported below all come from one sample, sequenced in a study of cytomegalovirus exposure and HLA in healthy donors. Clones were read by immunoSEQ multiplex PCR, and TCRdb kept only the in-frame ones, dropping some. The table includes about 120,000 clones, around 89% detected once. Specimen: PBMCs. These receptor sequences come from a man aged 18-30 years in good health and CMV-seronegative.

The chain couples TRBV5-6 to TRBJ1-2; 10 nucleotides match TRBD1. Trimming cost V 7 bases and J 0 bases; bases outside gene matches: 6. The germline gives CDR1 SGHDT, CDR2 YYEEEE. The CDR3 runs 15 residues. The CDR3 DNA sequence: TGTGCCAGCCGGGACAGGGGTAAATCTAACTATGGCTACACCTTC. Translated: CASRDRGKSNYGYTF.

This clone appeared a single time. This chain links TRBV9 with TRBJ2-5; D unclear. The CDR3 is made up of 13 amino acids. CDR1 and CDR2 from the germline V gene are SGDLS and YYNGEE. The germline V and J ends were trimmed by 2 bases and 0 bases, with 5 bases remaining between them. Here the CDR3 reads CASSVRYQETQYF. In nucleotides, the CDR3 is TGTGCCAGCAGCGTGCGGTACCAAGAGACCCAGTACTTC.

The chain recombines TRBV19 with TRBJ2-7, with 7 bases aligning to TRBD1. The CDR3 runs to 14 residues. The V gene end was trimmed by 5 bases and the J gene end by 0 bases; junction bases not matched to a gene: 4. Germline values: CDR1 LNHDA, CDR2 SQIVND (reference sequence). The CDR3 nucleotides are TGTGCCAGTAGTTCGACAGGGACCTCCTACGAGCAGTACTTC. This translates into CASSSTGTSYEQYF.

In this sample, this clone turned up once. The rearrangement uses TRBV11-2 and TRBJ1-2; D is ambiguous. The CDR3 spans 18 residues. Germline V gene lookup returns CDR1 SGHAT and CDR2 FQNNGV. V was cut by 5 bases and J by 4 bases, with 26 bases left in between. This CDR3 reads CASSPESYFGLKGYGYTF. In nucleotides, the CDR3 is TGTGCCAGCAGCCCCGAATCTTACTTCGGACTCAAGGGCTATGGCTACACCTTC.

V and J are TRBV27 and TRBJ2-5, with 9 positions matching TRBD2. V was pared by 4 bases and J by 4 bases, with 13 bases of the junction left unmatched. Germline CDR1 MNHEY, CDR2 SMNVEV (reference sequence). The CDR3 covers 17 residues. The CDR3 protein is CASSSTSSGGGGETQYF. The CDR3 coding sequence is TGTGCCAGCAGTTCAACCAGTAGCGGGGGAGGCGGAGAGACCCAGTACTTC.

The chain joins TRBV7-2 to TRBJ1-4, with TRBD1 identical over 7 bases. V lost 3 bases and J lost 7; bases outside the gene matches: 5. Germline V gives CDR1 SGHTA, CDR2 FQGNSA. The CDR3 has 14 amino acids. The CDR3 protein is CASSFGQDGEKLFF. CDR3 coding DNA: TGTGCCAGCAGCTTCGGACAGGACGGTGAAAAACTGTTTTTT.

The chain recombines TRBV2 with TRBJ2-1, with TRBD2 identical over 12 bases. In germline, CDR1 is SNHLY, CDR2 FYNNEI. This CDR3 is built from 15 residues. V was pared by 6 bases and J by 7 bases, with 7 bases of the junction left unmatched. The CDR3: CASRGTSGRFNEQFF. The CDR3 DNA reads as TGTGCCAGCAGGGGGACTAGCGGGCGATTTAATGAGCAGTTCTTC.

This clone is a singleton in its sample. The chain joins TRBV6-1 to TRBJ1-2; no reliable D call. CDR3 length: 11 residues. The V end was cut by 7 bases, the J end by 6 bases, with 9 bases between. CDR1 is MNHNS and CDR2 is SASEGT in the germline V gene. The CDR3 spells CASTRGHGYTF. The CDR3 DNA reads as TGTGCCAGCACCCGAGGCCATGGCTACACCTTC.